This T cell receptor beta chain originates from a study of blood T cell repertoires in COVID-19. Germline loops: CDR1 LNHDA, CDR2 SQIVND (reference sequence). The CDR3 spans 14 residues. V trimming: 3 bases; J trimming: 10 bases; junction bases outside the gene matches: 9. Method: immunoSEQ multiplex PCR; TCRdb's copy keeps in-frame clones and lacks some. Among about 440,000 clones listed, more than 70% were seen once. The specimen was peripheral blood. This clonotype was sampled from a woman between 50 and 59 years old with COVID-19, enrolled during active disease. V and J are TRBV19 and TRBJ2-1, with 7 bases matching TRBD1. CDR3 DNA: TGTGCCAGTAGTATTGGACAGGCTTCTCGGGAGCAGTTCTTC. Amino acids: CASSIGQASREQFF.